This entry features one TCR beta chain sequence. These data belong to a study of T-cell reconstitution after alpha-beta-depleted transplantation in children. Unique molecular identifiers tagged the TCRbeta library. TCRdb analysed the PCR reads with MiXCR anew, one entry per CDR3 protein. In the table there are 500,000 or so distinct CDR3 sequences, 32% of which are singletons. The V end was cut by 4 bases, the J end by 0 bases, with 22 bases between. CDR1 SGHAT and CDR2 FQNNGV come from the germline V gene. The CDR3 sequence is 19 residues long. The sequence came from a human donor who donated a stem cell graft to a child with aplastic anemia. This chain links TRBV11-2 with TRBJ1-3; the D gene is possibly TRBD1 (5 bases). The sample was PBMCs from the stem cell graft donor, taken from the stem cell graft. The CDR3 here is CASSSQGLVAGSSGNTIYF. For the CDR3, the DNA is TGTGCCAGCAGCTCACAAGGGCTCGTGGCAGGGAGCTCTGGAAACACCATATATTTT.